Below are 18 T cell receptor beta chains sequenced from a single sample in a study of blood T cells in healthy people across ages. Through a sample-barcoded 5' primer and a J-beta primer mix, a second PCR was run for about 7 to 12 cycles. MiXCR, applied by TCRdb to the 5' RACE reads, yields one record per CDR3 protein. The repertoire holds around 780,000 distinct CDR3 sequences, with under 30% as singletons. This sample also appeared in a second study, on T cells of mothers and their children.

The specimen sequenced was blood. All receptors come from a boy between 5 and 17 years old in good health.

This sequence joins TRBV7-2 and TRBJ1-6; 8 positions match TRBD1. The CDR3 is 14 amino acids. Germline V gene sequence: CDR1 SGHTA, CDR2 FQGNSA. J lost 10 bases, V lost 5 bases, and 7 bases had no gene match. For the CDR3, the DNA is TGTGCCAGCAGCGAGGGGACAGGTGGCTCACCCCTCCACTTT. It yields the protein CASSEGTGGSPLHF.

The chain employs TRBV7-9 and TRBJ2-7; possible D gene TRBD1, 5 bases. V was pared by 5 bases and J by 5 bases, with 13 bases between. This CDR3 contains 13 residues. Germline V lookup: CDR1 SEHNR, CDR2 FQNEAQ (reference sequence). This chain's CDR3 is CASSPGLRDEQYF. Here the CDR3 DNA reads TGTGCCAGCAGCCCAGGGTTGCGCGACGAGCAGTACTTC. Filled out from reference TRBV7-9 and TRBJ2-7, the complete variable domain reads DTGVSQNPRHKITKRGQNVTFRCDPISEHNRLYWYRQTLGQGPEFLTYFQNEAQLEKSRLLSDRFSAERPKGSFSTLEIQRTEQGDSAMYLCASSPGLRDEQYFGPGTRLTVT.

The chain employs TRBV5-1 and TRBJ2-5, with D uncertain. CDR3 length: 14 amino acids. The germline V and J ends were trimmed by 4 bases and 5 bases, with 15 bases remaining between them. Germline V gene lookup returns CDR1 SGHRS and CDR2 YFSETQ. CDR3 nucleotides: TGCGCCAGCAGCCTGGGAAGGAAGAAGGAGACCCAGTACTTC. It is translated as CASSLGRKKETQYF.

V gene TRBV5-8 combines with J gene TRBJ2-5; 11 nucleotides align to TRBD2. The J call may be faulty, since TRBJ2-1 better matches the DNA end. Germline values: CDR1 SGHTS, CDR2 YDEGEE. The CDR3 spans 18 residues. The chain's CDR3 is CASSPSRPLAGGGNEQFF. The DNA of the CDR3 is TGTGCCAGCAGTCCCTCACGCCCTCTAGCGGGGGGTGGCAATGAGCAGTTCTTC.

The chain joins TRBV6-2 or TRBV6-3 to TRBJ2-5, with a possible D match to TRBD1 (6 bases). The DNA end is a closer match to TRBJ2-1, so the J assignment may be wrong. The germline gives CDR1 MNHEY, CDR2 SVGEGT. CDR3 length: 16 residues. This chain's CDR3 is CASSYLAGDGYNEQFF. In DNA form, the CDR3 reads TGTGCCAGCAGTTACTTGGCAGGGGATGGGTACAATGAGCAGTTCTTC.

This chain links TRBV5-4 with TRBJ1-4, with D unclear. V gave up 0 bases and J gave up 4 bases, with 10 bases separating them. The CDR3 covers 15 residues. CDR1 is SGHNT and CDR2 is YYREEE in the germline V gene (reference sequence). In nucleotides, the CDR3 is TGTGCCAGCAGCTTGGGTCCCGAGGGTAATGAAAAACTGTTTTTT. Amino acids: CASSLGPEGNEKLFF.

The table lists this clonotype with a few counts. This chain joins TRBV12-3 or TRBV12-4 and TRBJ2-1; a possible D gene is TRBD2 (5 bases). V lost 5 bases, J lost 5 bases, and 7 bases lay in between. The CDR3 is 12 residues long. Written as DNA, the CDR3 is TGTGCCAGCAGTCAAGCGGACAATGAGCAGTTCTTC. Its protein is CASSQADNEQFF.

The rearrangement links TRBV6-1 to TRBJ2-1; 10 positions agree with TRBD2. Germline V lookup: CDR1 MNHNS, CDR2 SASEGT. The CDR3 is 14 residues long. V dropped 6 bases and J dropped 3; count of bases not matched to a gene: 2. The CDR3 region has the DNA TGTGCCAGCAGACTAGCGGGAATCTACAATGAGCAGTTCTTC. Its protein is CASRLAGIYNEQFF.

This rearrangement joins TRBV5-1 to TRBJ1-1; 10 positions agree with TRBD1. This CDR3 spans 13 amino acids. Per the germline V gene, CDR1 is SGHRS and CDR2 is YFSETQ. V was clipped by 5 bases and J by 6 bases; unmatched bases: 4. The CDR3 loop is CASRPGTGAEAFF. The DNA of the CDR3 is TGCGCCAGCAGGCCCGGGACAGGGGCTGAAGCTTTCTTT.

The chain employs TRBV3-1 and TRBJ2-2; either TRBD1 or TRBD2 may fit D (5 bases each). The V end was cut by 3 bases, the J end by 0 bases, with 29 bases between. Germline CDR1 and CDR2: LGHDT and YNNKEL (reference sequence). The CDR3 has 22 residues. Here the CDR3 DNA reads TGTGCCAGCAGCCATATCGGGCGGCGGGTCCAGGGAAAAGTAACGAACACCGGGGAGCTGTTTTTT. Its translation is CASSHIGRRVQGKVTNTGELFF. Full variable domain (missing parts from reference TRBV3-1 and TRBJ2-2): DTAVSQTPKYLVTQMGNDKSIKCEQNLGHDTMYWYKQDSKKFLKIMFSYNNKELIINETVPNRFSPKSPDKAHLNLHINSLELGDSAVYFCASSHIGRRVQGKVTNTGELFFGEGSRLTVL.

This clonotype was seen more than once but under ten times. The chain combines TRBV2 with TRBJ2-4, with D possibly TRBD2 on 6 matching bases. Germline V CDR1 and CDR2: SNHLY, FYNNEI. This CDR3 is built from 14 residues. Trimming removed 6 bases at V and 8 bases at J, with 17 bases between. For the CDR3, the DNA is TGTGCCAGCAGCAGCCAACCACGGAGGGACATTCAGTACTTC. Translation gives CASSSQPRRDIQYF.

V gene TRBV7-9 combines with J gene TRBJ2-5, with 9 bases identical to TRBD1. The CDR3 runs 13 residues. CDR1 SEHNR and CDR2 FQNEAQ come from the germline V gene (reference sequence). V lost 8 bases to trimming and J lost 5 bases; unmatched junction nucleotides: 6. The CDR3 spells CASGWTGAETQYF. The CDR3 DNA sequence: TGTGCCAGCGGATGGACAGGGGCCGAGACCCAGTACTTC.

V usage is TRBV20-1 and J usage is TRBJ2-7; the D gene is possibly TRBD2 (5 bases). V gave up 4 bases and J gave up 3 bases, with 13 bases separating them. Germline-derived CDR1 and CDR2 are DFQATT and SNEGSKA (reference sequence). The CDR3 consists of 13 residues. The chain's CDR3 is CSAIGSRGYEQYF. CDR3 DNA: TGCAGTGCTATTGGTTCCCGGGGCTACGAGCAGTACTTC.

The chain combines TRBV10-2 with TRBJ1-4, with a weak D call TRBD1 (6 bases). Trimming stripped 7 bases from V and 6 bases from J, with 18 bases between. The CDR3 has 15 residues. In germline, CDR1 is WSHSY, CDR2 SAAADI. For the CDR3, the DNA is TGCGCCAGCAAACCCCCGCAGGGGATCGATGAAAAACTGTTTTTT. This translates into CASKPPQGIDEKLFF.

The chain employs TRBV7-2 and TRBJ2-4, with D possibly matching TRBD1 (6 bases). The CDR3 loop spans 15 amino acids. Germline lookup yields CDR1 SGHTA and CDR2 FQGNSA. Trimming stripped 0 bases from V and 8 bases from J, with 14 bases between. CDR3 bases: TGTGCCAGCAGCTTAGCGGGCAGGGGTGGGGACATTCAGTACTTC. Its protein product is CASSLAGRGGDIQYF.

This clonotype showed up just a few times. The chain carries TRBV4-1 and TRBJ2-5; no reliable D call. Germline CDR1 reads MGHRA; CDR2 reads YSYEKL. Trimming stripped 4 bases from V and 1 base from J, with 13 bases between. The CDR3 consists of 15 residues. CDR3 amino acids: CASSRARNTQETQYF. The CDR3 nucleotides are TGCGCCAGCAGCCGGGCAAGGAACACCCAAGAGACCCAGTACTTC.

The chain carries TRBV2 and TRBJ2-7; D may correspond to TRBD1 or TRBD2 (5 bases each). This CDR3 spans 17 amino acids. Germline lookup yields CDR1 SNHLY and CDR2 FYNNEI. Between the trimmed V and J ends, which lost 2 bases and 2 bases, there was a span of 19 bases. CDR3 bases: TGTGCCAGCAGTGAATTTAGTACGCCCGGGACGACCTACGAGCAGTACTTC. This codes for CASSEFSTPGTTYEQYF.

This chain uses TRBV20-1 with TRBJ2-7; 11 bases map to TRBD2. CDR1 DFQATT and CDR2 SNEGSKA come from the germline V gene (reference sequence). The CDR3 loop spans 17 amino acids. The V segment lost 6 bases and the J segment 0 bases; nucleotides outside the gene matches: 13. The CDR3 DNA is TGCAGTGCGTTGACTAGCGGGGCGACTATCGGCTCCTACGAGCAGTACTTC. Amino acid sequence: CSALTSGATIGSYEQYF.